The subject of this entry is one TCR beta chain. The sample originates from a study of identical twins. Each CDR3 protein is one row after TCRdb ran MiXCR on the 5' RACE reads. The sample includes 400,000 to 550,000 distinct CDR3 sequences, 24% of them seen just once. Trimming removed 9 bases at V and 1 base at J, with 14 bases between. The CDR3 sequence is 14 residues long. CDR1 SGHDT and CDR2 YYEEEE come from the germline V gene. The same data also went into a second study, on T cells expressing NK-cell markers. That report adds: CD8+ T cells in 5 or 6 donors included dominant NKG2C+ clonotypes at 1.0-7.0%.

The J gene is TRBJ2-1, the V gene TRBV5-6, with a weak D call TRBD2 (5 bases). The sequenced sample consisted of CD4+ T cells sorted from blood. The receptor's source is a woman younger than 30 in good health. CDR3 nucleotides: TGTGCCACTGAGCACCGAGGGTCCTACAATGAGCAGTTCTTC. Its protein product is CATEHRGSYNEQFF. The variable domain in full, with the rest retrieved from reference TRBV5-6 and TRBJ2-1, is DAGVTQSPTHLIKTRGQQVTLRCSPKSGHDTVSWYQQALGQGPQFIFQYYEEEERQRGNFPDRFSGHQFPNYSSELNVNALLLGDSALYLCATEHRGSYNEQFFGPGTRLTVL.